The 19 T cell receptor beta chains given below trace back to one sample, sequenced in a study of T-cell reconstitution after alpha-beta-depleted transplantation in children. Unique molecular identifiers were incorporated when the TCRbeta library was constructed. MiXCR was run by TCRdb on the PCR reads, yielding one entry per CDR3 protein. There are some 830,000 distinct CDR3 sequences in the sample; 16% occur only once, and around 5.3% lies in the top ten. The source material was PBMCs, mostly from graft donor cells, sampled 360 days after TCRalphabeta/CD19-depleted stem cell transplant. Every receptor here comes from a male patient under 18 who had a stem cell transplant for acute lymphoblastic leukemia, so the T cells may come from the graft donor.

Here the CDR3 DNA reads TGTGCCAGCAGTTACCAGAATCAGCCCCAGCATTTT. It encodes CASSYQNQPQHF. The chain recombines TRBV6-2 or TRBV6-3 with TRBJ1-5, with D unresolved. The length of the CDR3 is 12 residues. V was shortened by 2 bases and J by 4 bases, with 3 bases between the two germline ends. Germline V gives CDR1 MNHEY, CDR2 SVGEGT.

V gene TRBV7-3 combines with J gene TRBJ2-3; 7 nucleotides agree with TRBD2. The CDR3 sequence is 15 residues long. Trimming removed 1 base from V and 3 bases from J; junction bases left unmatched: 4. Germline V gene data show CDR1 as SGHTA and CDR2 as FQGTGA. The CDR3 is CASSLKGLGTDTQYF. In DNA, the CDR3 is TGTGCCAGCAGCTTAAAAGGACTAGGGACAGATACGCAGTATTTT.

This clonotype occurred a few times. This chain connects TRBV10-2 to TRBJ1-2; TRBD1 matches at 9 bases. The J segment lost 6 bases and the V segment lost 6 bases, leaving 20 bases of the junction unmatched. There are 18 residues in the CDR3. The germline CDR1 and CDR2 sequences are WSHSY and SAAADI. The CDR3 DNA follows: TGCGCCAGCAGCTACTTAAAGGGACAGGGCTTGCCGAACGATGGCTACACCTTC. Translation: CASSYLKGQGLPNDGYTF.

This chain uses TRBV15 with TRBJ1-5; D not resolved. This CDR3 comprises 12 residues. Germline-derived CDR1 and CDR2 are LNHNV and YYDKDF (reference sequence). Trimming pared 3 bases from V and 7 bases from J, leaving 7 bases between. This CDR3 reads CATSSPRQPQHF. The CDR3 nucleotides read TGTGCCACCAGCAGCCCTCGCCAGCCCCAGCATTTT.

In this sample, this clonotype turned up many times. V is TRBV6-1 and J is TRBJ2-5; D is perhaps TRBD1 or TRBD2 (5 bases each). The CDR3 contains 13 residues. Germline V lookup: CDR1 MNHNS, CDR2 SASEGT. V was clipped by 4 bases and J by 2 bases, with 8 bases between them. The CDR3 spells CASSGQRQETQYF. In DNA form, the CDR3 reads TGTGCCAGCAGTGGACAGCGGCAAGAGACCCAGTACTTC.

This clonotype was counted a few times. The V gene is TRBV4-1, the J gene TRBJ2-2; D ambiguous. Germline-derived CDR1 and CDR2 are MGHRA and YSYEKL. V shed 4 bases and J shed 2 bases, with 8 bases lying between them. The CDR3 is 14 residues long. This chain's CDR3 is CASSPSLNTGELFF. CDR3 bases: TGCGCCAGCAGCCCCTCCCTTAACACCGGGGAGCTGTTTTTT.

This clonotype was found a few times. The chain has TRBV20-1 and TRBJ1-3; D is uncertain. The length of the CDR3 is 13 residues. Germline V gene lookup returns CDR1 DFQATT and CDR2 SNEGSKA (reference sequence). Trimming shortened V by 2 bases and J by 3 bases, and 8 bases separated the two germline ends. For the CDR3, the DNA is TGCAGTGCTAGATATTTCGGTGGAAACACCATATATTTT. Amino acid sequence: CSARYFGGNTIYF.

This chain uses TRBV7-8 with TRBJ2-7; maybe TRBD2 (6 bases). The V and J ends lost 1 base and 1 base respectively, with 14 bases between them. The CDR3 is made up of 16 amino acids. Germline V gives CDR1 SGHVS, CDR2 FQNEAQ. The DNA for the CDR3 is TGTGCCAGCAGCTTAGAAGGGACTGGCCTATCCTACGAGCAGTACTTC. Translation gives CASSLEGTGLSYEQYF.

This clonotype was recorded a few times. The rearrangement joins TRBV11-1 to TRBJ2-3; TRBD1 is a possible D gene (8 bases). CDR3 size: 16 residues. Trimming left V 5 bases short and J 7 bases short, with 22 bases between. CDR1 is SGHAT, CDR2 FQDESV, per germline (reference sequence). CDR3 loop: CASSRDRTRGLNTQYF. CDR3 DNA sequence: TGTGCCAGCAGCCGGGACAGGACTAGGGGGTTAAATACGCAGTATTTT.

The chain recombines TRBV12-3 or TRBV12-4 with TRBJ2-4; 7 bases match TRBD2. CDR3 size: 16 residues. With V trimmed by 5 bases and J by 0 bases, 7 bases remained unmatched. The DNA for the CDR3 is TGTGCCAGCAGTGGTTGGGGGGGTTTAGCCAAAAACATTCAGTACTTC. Amino acids: CASSGWGGLAKNIQYF.

This chain uses TRBV5-1 with TRBJ1-1, with 11 bases fitting TRBD1. This CDR3 is 13 amino acids long. V lost 4 bases to trimming and J lost 10 bases; unmatched junction nucleotides: 6. Germline lookup yields CDR1 SGHRS and CDR2 YFSETQ. The CDR3 is CASSQDRGLVAFF. As DNA, the CDR3 is TGCGCCAGCAGCCAGGACAGGGGGCTCGTAGCTTTCTTT.

The V and J genes are TRBV2 and TRBJ2-1; 12 bases align to TRBD2. This CDR3 comprises 17 residues. CDR1 and CDR2 (germline): SNHLY, FYNNEI. The junction had 7 bases not matched to a gene; V was cut back by 2 bases and J by 5 bases. In nucleotides, the CDR3 is TGTGCCAGCAGTGAACGACTAGCGGGAGACCTTAACAATGAGCAGTTCTTC. It is translated as CASSERLAGDLNNEQFF.

The V call is TRBV6-5, the J call TRBJ2-5, with D perhaps matching TRBD2 (5 bases). V lost 0 bases to trimming and J lost 5 bases, with 13 bases between them. CDR3 length: 15 residues. Germline lookup yields CDR1 MNHEY and CDR2 SVGAGI. The CDR3 sequence is CASSYSISRGETQYF. The CDR3, as DNA: TGTGCCAGCAGTTACTCCATTTCTCGAGGGGAGACCCAGTACTTC.

A few counts support this clonotype. This chain joins TRBV5-1 and TRBJ2-2, with D uncertain. Germline lookup yields CDR1 SGHRS and CDR2 YFSETQ. Trimming took 1 base from V and 5 from J, leaving 6 bases between them. The CDR3 contains 13 residues. The CDR3 region has the DNA TGCGCCAGCAGCTTGAAATTTACCGGGGAGCTGTTTTTT. This gives the protein CASSLKFTGELFF.

The chain uses TRBV12-3 or TRBV12-4 and TRBJ2-7; D gene ambiguous. Trimming removed 3 bases from V and 2 bases from J, with 17 bases in between. The CDR3 is 16 amino acids. Here the CDR3 reads CASSLPPKGKAYEQYF. DNA for the CDR3: TGTGCCAGCAGTTTGCCGCCAAAGGGAAAAGCCTACGAGCAGTACTTC.

This clonotype has a handful of counts. The V and J genes are TRBV4-2 and TRBJ1-2; a possible D gene is TRBD1 (5 bases). CDR1 and CDR2 from the germline V gene are LGHNA and YNFKEQ. The V and J ends lost 0 bases and 2 bases respectively, with 13 bases between them. The CDR3 consists of 16 residues. The chain's CDR3 is CASSQDRGRPNYGYTF. The CDR3 region has the DNA TGTGCCAGCAGCCAAGATCGGGGCAGGCCGAACTATGGCTACACCTTC.

The chain recombines TRBV5-1 with TRBJ1-2; D remains unclear. The CDR3 length is 13 residues. Deletions cut 5 bases from V and 0 bases from J, with 8 bases between. Germline CDR1 and CDR2: SGHRS and YFSETQ. The CDR3 sequence is CASRILANYGYTF. The CDR3 DNA sequence: TGCGCCAGCAGAATCCTCGCTAACTATGGCTACACCTTC.

This clonotype was counted only a few times. The CDR3 region is CASSYLAGNEQFF. The DNA for the CDR3 is TGTGCCAGCAGTTACCTAGCGGGGAATGAGCAGTTCTTC. This chain joins TRBV6-2 or TRBV6-3 and TRBJ2-1; 9 bases map to TRBD2. The V gene's germline CDR1 is MNHEY and CDR2 SVGEGT. CDR3 length equals 13 residues. Trimming cost V 2 bases and J 7 bases; bases outside gene matches: 0.

V is TRBV27 and J is TRBJ2-7; a weak D match, TRBD1 (6 bases). This CDR3 is 14 amino acids long. Germline V CDR1 and CDR2: MNHEY, SMNVEV (reference sequence). V lost 2 bases to trimming and J lost 5 bases, with 13 bases between them. The CDR3 region has the DNA TGTGCCAGCAGTTTAGCTGGGGGCAAGAACGAGCAGTACTTC. Translated, it gives CASSLAGGKNEQYF.